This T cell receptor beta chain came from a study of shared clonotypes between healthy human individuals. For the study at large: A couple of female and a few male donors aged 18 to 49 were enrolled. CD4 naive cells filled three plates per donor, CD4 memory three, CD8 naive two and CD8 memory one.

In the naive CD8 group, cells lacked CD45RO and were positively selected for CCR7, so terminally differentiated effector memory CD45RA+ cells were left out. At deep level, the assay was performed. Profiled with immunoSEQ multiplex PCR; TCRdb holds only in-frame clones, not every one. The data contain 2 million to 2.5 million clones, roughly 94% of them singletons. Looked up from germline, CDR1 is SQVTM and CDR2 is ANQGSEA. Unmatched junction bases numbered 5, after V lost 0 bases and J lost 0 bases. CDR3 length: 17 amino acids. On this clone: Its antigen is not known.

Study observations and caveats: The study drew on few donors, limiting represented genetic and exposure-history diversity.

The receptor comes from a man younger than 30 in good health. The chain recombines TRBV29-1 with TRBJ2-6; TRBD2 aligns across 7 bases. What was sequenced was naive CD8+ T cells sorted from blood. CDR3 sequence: CSVEDGEGLSGANVLTF. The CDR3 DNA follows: TGCAGCGTTGAAGATGGGGAGGGTCTCTCTGGGGCCAACGTCCTGACTTTC.